Listed below are T cell receptor beta chains from one sample, sequenced in a study of cytomegalovirus exposure and HLA in healthy donors. Libraries were prepared by immunoSEQ multiplex PCR; TCRdb keeps only in-frame clonotypes and omits some of them. The repertoire includes nearly 200,000 clones, around 79% of them detected once, and approximately 0.4% sits in the top ten. Sequenced sample: PBMCs. These receptors came from a male donor in good health and CMV-seropositive. Both conserved end residues are part of each CDR3.

V,J,CDR3
TRBV28,TRBJ1-2,CASSLPRGNGYTF
TRBV4-3,TRBJ2-1,CASSQAYRDRGNEQFF
TRBV19,TRBJ2-7,CASRGAFSYEQYF
TRBV15,TRBJ2-5,CATSPGTSGMETQYF
TRBV19,TRBJ1-5,CASSTTGLSGNQPQHF
TRBV7-9,TRBJ2-1,CASRRTGGAENEQFF
TRBV4-1,TRBJ1-1,CASSQELRGYTEAFF
TRBV27,TRBJ2-3,CASSSDSGKTDTQYF
TRBV4-1,TRBJ2-7,CASSQAHRGTYEQYF
TRBV19,TRBJ1-5,CASSMGQVNQPQHF
TRBV2,TRBJ2-1,CASTSLSNEQFF
TRBV7-9,TRBJ2-7,CASSPPAYEQYF
TRBV2,TRBJ1-2,CASSEQGRADYGYTF
TRBV4-2,TRBJ2-1,CASSSGTSGITYNEQFF
TRBV5-1,TRBJ1-4,CASSLAGDNRGEKLFF
TRBV2,TRBJ1-1,CASSAGLLGPEAFF
TRBV5-6,TRBJ2-1,CASSFGVPGYNEQFF
TRBV6-5,TRBJ2-2,CATSSREGRTGELFF
TRBV7-9,TRBJ1-5,CASSPDRASNQPQHF
TRBV7-3,TRBJ2-5,CASSLGPAAGGPSETQYF
TRBV2,TRBJ1-4,CASSEGPVGKLFF
TRBV4-1,.,CASSHPGQPYEQYF
TRBV5-4,TRBJ2-1,CASSLGEESYNEQFF
TRBV18,TRBJ1-2,CASSPNSGDYGYTF
TRBV7-8,TRBJ2-2,CASSFRLPNTGELFF
TRBV9,TRBJ2-5,CASSYSAGSGETQYF
TRBV5-1,TRBJ1-5,CASSLGLTGDQPQHF
TRBV29-1,TRBJ1-5,CSVVTGAAFSNQPQHF
TRBV7-7,TRBJ2-5,CASSPQLYQETQYF
TRBV27,TRBJ2-6,CATRTSASGANVLTF
TRBV5-6,TRBJ2-7,CASSLTGTGASYEQYF
TRBV6-5,TRBJ2-7,CASSSRGPTYEQYF
TRBV27,TRBJ2-3,CASTLSGGADTQYF
TRBV19,TRBJ2-2,CASSIRGSGTGELFF
TRBV7-3,TRBJ2-2,CASSFNQGSGELFF
TRBV4-3,TRBJ2-3,CASSRLAGGADTQYF
TRBV5-8,TRBJ2-7,CASSHRGPFEQYF
TRBV6-5,TRBJ1-1,CASRLDRLNTEAFF
TRBV19,TRBJ1-6,CASSTPDRGWSPLHF
TRBV23-1,TRBJ1-5,CASSENSGTGNQPQHF
TRBV6-6,TRBJ2-7,CASKRDEQYF
TRBV19,TRBJ2-2,CASQKGLNTGELFF
TRBV6-1,TRBJ1-1,CASNEAGLGETEAFF
TRBV4-1,TRBJ1-2,CASSISTGGLGYTF
TRBV28,TRBJ1-5,CASSLSQGFQPQHF
TRBV28,TRBJ2-3,CASSLSSGMTDTQYF
TRBV6-5,.,CASSRRGNNEQYF
TRBV2,TRBJ2-5,CASSDRGRETQYF
TRBV27,TRBJ1-3,CASSSVIGGFGNTIYF
TRBV5-4,TRBJ2-7,CASSTGLAASYEQYF
TRBV10-3,TRBJ1-1,CAISEPQGMNTEAFF
TRBV7-6,TRBJ1-6,CASSASGDSPLHF
TRBV19,TRBJ1-3,CASTTGQGAFGNTIYF
TRBV9,TRBJ2-5,CASSVGTLGETQYF
TRBV6-5,TRBJ1-2,CATYLPGAGVYGYTF
TRBV7-2,TRBJ2-7,CASSLEGTSGEQYF
TRBV4-1,TRBJ2-5,CASSQGGTQYF